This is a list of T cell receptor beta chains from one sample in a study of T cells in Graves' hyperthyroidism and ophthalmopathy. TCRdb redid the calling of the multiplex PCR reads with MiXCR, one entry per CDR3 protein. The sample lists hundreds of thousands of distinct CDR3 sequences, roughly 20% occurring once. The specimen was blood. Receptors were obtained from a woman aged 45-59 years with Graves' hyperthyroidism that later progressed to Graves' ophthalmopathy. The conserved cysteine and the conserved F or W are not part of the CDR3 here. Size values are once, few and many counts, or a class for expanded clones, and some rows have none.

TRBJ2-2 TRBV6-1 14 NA ASSDISGLAAGELF
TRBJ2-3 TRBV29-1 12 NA SVIAGGSTDTQY
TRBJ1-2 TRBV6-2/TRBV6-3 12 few ASSYWRGNYGYT
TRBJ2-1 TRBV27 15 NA ASSIISGVSSYNEQF
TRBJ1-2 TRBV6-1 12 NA AINARASRYGYT
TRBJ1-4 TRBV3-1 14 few ASSQDRSGVGGKLF
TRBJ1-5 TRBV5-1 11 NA ASSTTGAGLQH
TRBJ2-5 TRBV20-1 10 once SARVGSQTQC
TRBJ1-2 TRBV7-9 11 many ASSLAAAGGYT
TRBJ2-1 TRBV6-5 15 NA ASSYAMRGGSYNEQF
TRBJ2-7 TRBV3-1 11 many ASSQGEGFEQY
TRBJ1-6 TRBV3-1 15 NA ASRASRTGLGHSPLH
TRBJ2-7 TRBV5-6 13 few ASSTQPGSTYEQY
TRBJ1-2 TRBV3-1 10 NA ASRAYHYGYT
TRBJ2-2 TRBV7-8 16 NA ASSTPSRQGANTGELF
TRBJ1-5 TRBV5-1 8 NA ASSLQPQH
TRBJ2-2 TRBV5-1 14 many ASSRRGGSGDGELF
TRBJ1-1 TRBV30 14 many ACMSFRDRENTEAF
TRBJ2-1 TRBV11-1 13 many ASSRLLRAYNEQF
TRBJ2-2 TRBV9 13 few ASSVDGQGAGELF
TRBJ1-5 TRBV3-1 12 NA ASSPGTPGQPQH
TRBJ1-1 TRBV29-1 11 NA SGGRQGNTEAF
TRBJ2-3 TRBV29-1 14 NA SVVIDRGRSPDTQY
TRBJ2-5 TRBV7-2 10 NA ASSRDKSTQY
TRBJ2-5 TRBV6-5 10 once ASSYSSGVLY
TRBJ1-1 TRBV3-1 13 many ASSPISDGNTEAF